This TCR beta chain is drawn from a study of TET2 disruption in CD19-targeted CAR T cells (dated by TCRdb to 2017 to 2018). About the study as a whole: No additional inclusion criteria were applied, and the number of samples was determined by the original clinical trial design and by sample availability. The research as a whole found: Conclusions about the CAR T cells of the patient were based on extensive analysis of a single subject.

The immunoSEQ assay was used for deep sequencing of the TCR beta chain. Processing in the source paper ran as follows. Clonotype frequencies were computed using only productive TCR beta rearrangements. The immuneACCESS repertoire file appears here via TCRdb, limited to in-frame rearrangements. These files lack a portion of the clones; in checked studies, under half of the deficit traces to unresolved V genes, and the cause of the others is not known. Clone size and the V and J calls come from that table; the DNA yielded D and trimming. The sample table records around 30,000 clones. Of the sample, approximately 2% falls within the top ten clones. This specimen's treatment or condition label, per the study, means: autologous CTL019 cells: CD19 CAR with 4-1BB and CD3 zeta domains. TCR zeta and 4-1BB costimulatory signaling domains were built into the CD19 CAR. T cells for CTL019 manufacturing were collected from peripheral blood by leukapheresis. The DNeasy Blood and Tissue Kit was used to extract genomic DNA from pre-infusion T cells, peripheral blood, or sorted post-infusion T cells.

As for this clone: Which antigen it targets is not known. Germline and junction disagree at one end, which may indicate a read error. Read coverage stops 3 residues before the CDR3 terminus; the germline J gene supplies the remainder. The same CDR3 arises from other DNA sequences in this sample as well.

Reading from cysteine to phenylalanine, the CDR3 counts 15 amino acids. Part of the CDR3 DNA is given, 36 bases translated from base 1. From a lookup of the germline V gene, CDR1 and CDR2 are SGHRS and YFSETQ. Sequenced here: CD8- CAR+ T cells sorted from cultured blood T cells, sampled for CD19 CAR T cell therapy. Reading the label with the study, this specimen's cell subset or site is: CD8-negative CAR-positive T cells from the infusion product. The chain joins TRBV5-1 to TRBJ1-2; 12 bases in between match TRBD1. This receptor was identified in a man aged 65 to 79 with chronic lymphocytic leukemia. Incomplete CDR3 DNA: TGCGCCAGCAGCCCGGGGGGACAGGGGGCGGATGGT. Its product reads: CASSPGGQGADG. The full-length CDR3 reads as CASSPGGQGADGYTF.